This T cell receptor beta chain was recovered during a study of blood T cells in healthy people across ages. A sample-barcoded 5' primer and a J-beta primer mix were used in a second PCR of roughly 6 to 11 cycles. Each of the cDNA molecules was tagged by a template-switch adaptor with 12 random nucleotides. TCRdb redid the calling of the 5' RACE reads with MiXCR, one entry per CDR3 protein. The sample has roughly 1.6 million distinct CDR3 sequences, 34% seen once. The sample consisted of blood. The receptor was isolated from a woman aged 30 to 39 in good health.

The CDR3 here is CASSPPTSGRDSTGELFF. The CDR3 DNA follows: TGCGCCAGCAGCCCACCGACTAGCGGGAGGGATAGCACCGGGGAGCTGTTTTTT. The V and J genes are TRBV4-1 and TRBJ2-2, with TRBD2 matching 14 bases. CDR1 MGHRA and CDR2 YSYEKL come from the germline V gene. The V gene end was trimmed by 4 bases and the J gene end by 4 bases; junction bases not matched to a gene: 8. The CDR3 spans 18 residues.